One and the same sample provided the 21 T cell receptor beta chains below, sequenced in a study of cytomegalovirus exposure and HLA in healthy donors. PCR amplification relied on 60 Vbeta primers (plus 13 Jbeta primers). Data came from immunoSEQ multiplex PCR; TCRdb stores just in-frame clones and leaves some out. The sample includes approximately 200,000 clones, 70% to 85% of them seen just once. Specimen: PBMCs. The receptors derive from a boy between 2 and 10 years old in good health and CMV-seronegative.

The CDR3 sequence: CASSLEYGGGYTF. The CDR3 coding sequence is TGTGCCAGCAGCTTAGAGTACGGGGGTGGCTACACCTTC. This chain links TRBV7-8 with TRBJ1-2, with TRBD1 as a possible D gene (5 bases). Trimming took off 1 base at V and 7 bases at J, with 10 bases between the two ends. CDR3 length: 13 residues. Germline CDR1 SGHVS, CDR2 FQNEAQ.

The rearrangement uses TRBV7-2 and TRBJ2-1, with a weak D call TRBD2 (7 bases). Deletions cut 0 bases from V and 4 bases from J, with 13 bases between. CDR3 length equals 16 residues. The germline gives CDR1 SGHTA, CDR2 FQGNSA. Here the CDR3 reads CASSLAPGGRYNEQFF. The CDR3 DNA is TGTGCCAGCAGCTTAGCCCCCGGGGGGCGTTACAATGAGCAGTTCTTC.

CDR3 region: CSTVRLMNTEAFF. The CDR3 DNA reads TGCAGCACGGTGCGCTTGATGAACACTGAAGCTTTCTTT. The rearrangement links TRBV29-1 to TRBJ1-1; D unclear. V was trimmed by 8 bases and J by 0 bases, leaving 13 bases between them. The CDR3 spans 13 residues. Germline V lookup: CDR1 SQVTM, CDR2 ANQGSEA.

A single count supports this clone. The chain uses TRBV6-5 and TRBJ1-2; 9 bases align to TRBD1. V was clipped by 0 bases and J by 8 bases; unmatched bases: 4. This CDR3 comprises 14 residues. Germline loops: CDR1 MNHEY, CDR2 SVGAGI. The CDR3 DNA reads as TGTGCCAGCAGTTACTCGGAGGGACAGGGAGGCTACACCTTC. This gives the protein CASSYSEGQGGYTF.

This chain links TRBV6-1 with TRBJ1-4; D unresolved. The V and J ends lost 8 bases and 2 bases respectively, with 12 bases between them. Germline-derived CDR1 and CDR2 are MNHNS and SASEGT. This CDR3 is 14 amino acids long. Here the CDR3 reads CASAPGYTNEKLFF. The CDR3 nucleotides read TGTGCCAGCGCACCCGGGTACACTAATGAAAAACTGTTTTTT.

This clone was detected once. V gene TRBV29-1 combines with J gene TRBJ1-1, with D possibly TRBD1 on 5 matching bases. The CDR3 is made up of 13 amino acids. Trimming pared 4 bases from V and 6 bases from J, leaving 15 bases between. From germline, CDR1 is SQVTM and CDR2 ANQGSEA. The CDR3 DNA sequence: TGCAGCGTTGGTCATCGGGTAGGGGCTGAAGCTTTCTTT. It yields the protein CSVGHRVGAEAFF.

The V call is TRBV7-9, the J call TRBJ2-1; 12 bases line up with TRBD2. The CDR3 length is 18 residues. After removal of 4 bases from V and 1 base from J, the junction contained 8 bases not matched to a gene. CDR1 is SEHNR, CDR2 FQNEAQ, per germline (reference sequence). The CDR3 DNA is TGTGCCAGCAGCTATGGACTAGCGGGGTCCTCATCCTACAATGAGCAGTTCTTC. Its protein product is CASSYGLAGSSSYNEQFF.

This clone has a handful of counts. The V gene is TRBV7-2, the J gene TRBJ1-6; D gene unclear. Germline CDR1 and CDR2: SGHTA and FQGNSA. The V end lost 0 bases, the J end lost 10 bases, and 4 bases lay between the germline ends. This CDR3 comprises 12 residues. The CDR3 DNA reads as TGTGCCAGCAGCTTAGCGGGCTCACCCCTCCACTTT. Translating it yields CASSLAGSPLHF.

The genes are TRBV29-1 and TRBJ1-1; tentatively, D is TRBD1 (5 bases). The V gene lost 3 bases and the J gene lost 12 bases, with 17 bases spanning the gap. Germline loops: CDR1 SQVTM, CDR2 ANQGSEA. CDR3 size: 12 residues. The CDR3 DNA follows: TGCAGCGTTGATTGGACATCGACGGTGTCTTTCTTT. It yields the protein CSVDWTSTVSFF. Looking up the rest from reference TRBV29-1 and TRBJ1-1 gives the full variable domain: SAVISQKPSRDICQRGTSLTIQCQVDSQVTMMFWYRQQPGQSLTLIATANQGSEATYESGFVIDKFPISRPNLTFSTLTVSNMSPEDSSIYLCSVDWTSTVSFFGQGTRLTVV.

The CDR3 region is CASSVVPRGKQYF. The CDR3 DNA sequence: TGTGCCAGCAGCGTAGTTCCCAGGGGAAAGCAGTACTTC. The rearrangement joins TRBV9 to TRBJ2-7; TRBD1 might be the D (6 bases). Trimming removed 0 bases from V and 8 bases from J, with 12 bases in between. From germline, CDR1 is SGDLS and CDR2 YYNGEE. The CDR3 is 13 residues long.

This clone was observed a few times. The V call is TRBV5-6, the J call TRBJ1-6; 7 bases align to TRBD1. The germline V gene encodes CDR1 SGHDT and CDR2 YYEEEE. Losses at the gene ends were 4 bases for V and 10 bases for J; bases not matched to a gene: 2. The CDR3 totals 12 residues. CDR3 protein: CASSARGSPLHF. CDR3 bases: TGTGCCAGCAGCGCCAGGGGGTCACCCCTCCACTTT.

The rearrangement links TRBV30 to TRBJ1-2, with 7 bases matching TRBD1. Germline V CDR1 and CDR2: GTSNPN, SVGIG (reference sequence). V lost 0 bases and J lost 4; bases outside the gene matches: 11. The CDR3 consists of 16 residues. The CDR3 reads CAWSVSRSRQGYGYTF. In DNA, the CDR3 is TGTGCCTGGAGTGTATCTAGATCCCGACAGGGCTATGGCTACACCTTC.

Turning to this clone: Germline is not matched at one junction end, which may reflect a read error. The chain is built from TRBV7-9 and TRBJ2-5; 8 bases map to TRBD1. The CDR3 extends over 16 amino acids. CDR1 is SEHNR, CDR2 FQNEAQ, per germline (reference sequence). CDR3 sequence reads: CSSSHNRGVNGETQYF. CDR3 sequence (DNA): TGTTCCAGCAGCCATAACAGGGGGGTGAATGGAGAGACCCAGTACTTC.

J is TRBJ1-2 and V is TRBV12-5, with 7 bases lining up with TRBD1. CDR1 and CDR2 from the germline V gene are LGHNT and FRNRAP. J lost 4 bases, V lost 5 bases, and 10 bases had no gene match. The CDR3 is 15 amino acids. The CDR3 bases are TGTGCTAGTGGTCCTAGCGGGACAGAATTCTATGGCTACACCTTC. Residues: CASGPSGTEFYGYTF.

The J gene is TRBJ2-1, the V gene TRBV7-6, with TRBD1 matching over 7 bases. Germline CDR1 is SGHVS and CDR2 is FNYEAQ. The V gene end was trimmed by 5 bases and the J gene end by 9 bases; junction bases not matched to a gene: 7. There are 13 residues in the CDR3. The CDR3 loop reads CASSTRQGTEQFF. Written as DNA, the CDR3 is TGTGCCAGCAGCACCCGACAGGGAACTGAGCAGTTCTTC.

The chain links TRBV20-1 to TRBJ2-7; D gene ambiguous. V dropped 6 bases and J dropped 3 bases, with 9 bases sitting between them. This CDR3 comprises 11 residues. The germline CDR1 and CDR2 sequences are DFQATT and SNEGSKA (reference sequence). CDR3 in amino acids: CSAILNYEQYF. The CDR3 region has the DNA TGCAGTGCAATCCTTAACTACGAGCAGTACTTC.

This clone has a single count. This chain connects TRBV7-2 to TRBJ2-5; 9 positions agree with TRBD2. The trim removed 1 base at V and 5 bases at J, leaving 11 bases unmatched. CDR3 length equals 17 residues. The V gene's germline CDR1 is SGHTA and CDR2 FQGNSA. The CDR3 loop reads CASSLGPLTSGYETQYF. The CDR3 nucleotides are TGTGCCAGCAGCTTAGGGCCCCTGACTAGCGGATATGAGACCCAGTACTTC.

Here the CDR3 reads CASSPREQSSYEQYF. DNA of the CDR3: TGTGCCAGCTCACCTAGGGAGCAGAGCTCCTACGAGCAGTACTTC. The chain couples TRBV18 to TRBJ2-7, with TRBD2 as a possible D gene (5 bases). V was trimmed by 3 bases and J by 0 bases, leaving 12 bases between them. The CDR3 has 15 amino acids. The V gene's germline CDR1 is KGHSH and CDR2 LQKENI. Complete variable domain (other parts from reference TRBV18 and TRBJ2-7): NAGVMQNPRHLVRRRGQEARLRCSPMKGHSHVYWYRQLPEEGLKFMVYLQKENIIDESGMPKERFSAEFPKEGPSILRIQQVVRGDSAAYFCASSPREQSSYEQYFGPGTRLTVT.

The CDR3 loop reads CASSSPRDWSPNEQFF. The CDR3, as DNA: TGTGCCAGCAGTTCGCCCCGGGACTGGAGCCCCAATGAGCAGTTCTTC. The genes are TRBV6-5 and TRBJ2-1; D is possibly TRBD2 (6 bases). CDR1 is MNHEY and CDR2 is SVGAGI in the germline V gene. The germline V and J ends were trimmed by 4 bases and 6 bases, with 19 bases remaining between them. This CDR3 comprises 16 residues.

The chain uses TRBV7-9 and TRBJ2-3, with 8 bases matching TRBD1. The CDR3 spans 13 residues. V lost 4 bases and J lost 7; bases outside the gene matches: 4. Germline CDR1 is SEHNR and CDR2 is FQNEAQ (reference sequence). CDR3: CASSSDRAYTQYF. The DNA for the CDR3 is TGTGCCAGCAGCTCGGACAGGGCCTATACGCAGTATTTT.

This chain joins TRBV10-3 and TRBJ2-5, with TRBD1 matching 8 bases. The CDR3 is 16 residues long. The germline gives CDR1 ENHRY, CDR2 SYGVKD. With 6 bases clipped from V and 1 base from J, the junction kept 10 bases outside the gene matches. This chain's CDR3 is CAIRAQGVGGQETQYF. The CDR3 coding sequence is TGTGCCATCAGGGCACAGGGGGTTGGGGGCCAAGAGACCCAGTACTTC.